This TCR beta chain is from a study of early T cells in non-severe SARS-CoV-2 infection. Individually, cDNA molecules had unique molecular identifiers attached to them. TCRdb reprocessed the 5' RACE reads via MiXCR and lists one record per CDR3 protein. The sample includes around 110,000 distinct CDR3 sequences, 8.5% to 14% of them seen just once. This clonotype has ten or more counts. Trimming left V 7 bases short and J 4 bases short, with 11 bases between. The CDR3 is 13 residues long. Germline-derived CDR1 and CDR2 are MNHEY and SMNVEV (reference sequence). The V and J genes are TRBV27 and TRBJ2-1, with D possibly being TRBD1 (5 bases). This sequence was found in an adult who was a healthcare worker with PCR-confirmed SARS-CoV-2 infection or an uninfected control (not recorded which). The sequenced sample consisted of whole blood. The CDR3 loop is CASTTQDYNEQFF. The CDR3 DNA sequence: TGTGCCAGCACCACACAGGATTACAATGAGCAGTTCTTC.